This TCR beta chain is from a study of Graves' ophthalmopathy and Graves' hyperthyroidism. Study conclusions and caveats: Between ophthalmopathy and stable hyperthyroidism, a 13-signature model drew a separation with roughly 85% sensitivity and 75% to 82% specificity.

Stable hyperthyroidism was defined by absence of ophthalmopathy within 18 months of follow-up. Recruitment covered hyperthyroidism patients aged 18 to 65 whose new diagnosis was of under 2 months' duration. Reliance was placed on clinical symptoms, serum thyroxine, TRAb, thyroid ultrasound and orbital computed tomography for diagnosis. Using RNA transcripts, the TCR beta CDR3 regions were amplified. RT-PCR with HTBI primers came first, then second-round multiplex PCR. TCRdb reprocessed the multiplex PCR reads via MiXCR and lists one record per CDR3 protein. The sample lists about 620,000 distinct CDR3 sequences, around a fifth seen once, with about 6.6% in the top ten. Trimming removed 6 bases from V and 4 bases from J; junction bases left unmatched: 7. CDR3 length: 15 residues. From germline, CDR1 is MDHEN and CDR2 SYDVKM. In this sample, this clonotype turned up many times. Antigen specificity is unknown.

The genes are TRBV28 and TRBJ2-7; 12 nucleotides agree with TRBD2. The sequence was collected from a woman younger than 35 with stable Graves' hyperthyroidism. Some clones in this sample may be carry-over from other donors' samples. Material: peripheral blood. DNA of the CDR3: TGTGCCAGCAGCTACACGACTAGCGGGAGTTACGAGCAGTACTTC. Residues: CASSYTTSGSYEQYF.